This entry is about one TCR beta chain. What it recognizes is unknown. 60 Vbeta and 13 Jbeta primers were used in PCR. Assay: immunoSEQ multiplex PCR; the TCRdb copy retains only in-frame clones and omits some. The profile shows roughly 150,000 clones, 75% of them singletons. The data originate from a study of cytomegalovirus exposure and HLA in healthy donors. Germline V gives CDR1 MGHRA, CDR2 YSYEKL. V gave up 2 bases and J gave up 8 bases, with 21 bases separating them. The CDR3 is 16 amino acids. The study, taken as a whole, reports: A later analysis linked a missense DCLRE1C variant to TCR beta V- and J-gene trimming. Presence/absence analyses assumed roughly uniform sequencing depth across donors, which may not hold.

The sequencing sample was made of PBMCs. The V and J genes are TRBV4-1 and TRBJ1-2, with D unclear. The receptor was isolated from a woman aged 45 to 65 in good health and CMV-seropositive. CDR3 nucleotide sequence: TGCGCCAGCAGCCAAATAGCACATTATCTAGCCGGAGGCTACACCTTC. The encoded protein is CASSQIAHYLAGGYTF.